Listed below are T cell receptor beta chains from one sample, sequenced in a study of shared clonotypes between healthy human individuals. Method: immunoSEQ multiplex PCR; TCRdb's copy keeps in-frame clones and lacks some. The sample has some 490,000 clones; around 85% are singletons. Sequences were obtained from PBMCs. All receptors derive from a woman aged 40 to 49 in good health. Some clones in this sample may be carry-over from other donors' samples. Both conserved end residues are part of each CDR3. D genes are given only for firm matches. Rows give clone size only sometimes, using once, few, many, or a class for an expanded clone.

V	D	size	J	DNA	CDR3
TRBV7-3	TRBD2	NA	TRBJ2-3	TGTGCCAGCAGCTTGCGGCTAGCGGGAGGAGATACGCAGTATTTT	CASSLRLAGGDTQYF
TRBV11-2	TRBD2	NA	TRBJ2-5	TGTGCCAGCAGCCCTTGGACTAGCGGGTTAGGGGAGACCCAGTACTTC	CASSPWTSGLGETQYF
TRBV28	TRBD1	few	TRBJ1-2	TGTGCCAGCAGCCGACCCCCGGGACAGGGGAACTATGGCTACACCTTC	CASSRPPGQGNYGYTF
TRBV7-7	NA	NA	TRBJ2-2	TGTGCCAGCAGCTTAGGGGGGAACACCGGGGAGCTGTTTTTT	CASSLGGNTGELFF
TRBV7-6	NA	NA	TRBJ2-7	TGTGCCAGCAGCCCAGGGAGGGACAGCACAGAGCAGTACTTC	CASSPGRDSTEQYF
TRBV28	NA	NA	TRBJ2-7	TGTGCCAGCAAACTGACAAGGGGGTACGAGCAGTACTTC	CASKLTRGYEQYF
TRBV5-1	TRBD1	NA	TRBJ1-1	TGCGCCAGCAGCAGGGGACAGGGGTCGATGAACACTGAAGCTTTCTTT	CASSRGQGSMNTEAFF
TRBV6-1	NA	NA	TRBJ2-7	TGTGCCAGCAGCGGACAGACCCTATCAGAGCAGTACTTC	CASSGQTLSEQYF
TRBV30	NA	NA	TRBJ2-5	TGTGCCTGGAGTGTAAGCCCAGGGCAAGAGACCCAGTACTTC	CAWSVSPGQETQYF
TRBV18	TRBD1	NA	TRBJ2-3	TGTGCCAGCTCCACCAGGACAGGGGCGTCAGATACGCAGTATTTT	CASSTRTGASDTQYF
TRBV28	NA	NA	TRBJ2-7	TGTGCCAGCAGTTTTTTTAGCGGAACCTACGAGCAGTACTTC	CASSFFSGTYEQYF
TRBV5-6	NA	few	TRBJ2-2	TGTGCCAGCAGCTTTAGCGGCGAGGGTACCGGGGAGCTGTTTTTT	CASSFSGEGTGELFF
TRBV7-2	NA	NA	TRBJ2-5	TGTGCCAGCAGCGCCGTGGGGGGGCCGGGGACCCAGTACTTC	CASSAVGGPGTQYF
TRBV29-1	NA	NA	TRBJ2-7	TGCAGCGTTAAATGGACAGTGGATTTTGTGTTCTACGAGCAGTACTTC	CSVKWTVDFVFYEQYF
TRBV28	NA	once	TRBJ1-2	TGTGCCAGCAGTTTATCGGACGGTGTCTATGGCTACACCTTC	CASSLSDGVYGYTF
TRBV11-2	NA	NA	TRBJ2-7	TGTGCCAGCAGCTTAAACCCCGGGTCCGCGGAACAGCAGTACTTC	CASSLNPGSAEQQYF
TRBV28	TRBD2	NA	TRBJ2-3	TGTGCCAGCAGACCACGGGACTACGTTAGCACAGATACGCAGTATTTT	CASRPRDYVSTDTQYF
TRBV5-5	NA	NA	TRBJ1-5	TGTGCCAGCAGCTTGCGGAGGGAAGAGCAGCCCCAGCATTTT	CASSLRREEQPQHF
TRBV6-1	NA	NA	TRBJ2-2	TGTGCCAGCAGGGGCCAGGGTGGGACCGGGGAGCTGTTTTTT	CASRGQGGTGELFF
TRBV7-2	NA	NA	TRBJ2-7	TGTGCCAGCAGTTCGCAGGGGTACGAGCAGTACTTC	CASSSQGYEQYF
TRBV7-9	NA	NA	TRBJ2-5	TGTGCCAGCAGCGCCAGCAACCAAGAGACCCAGTACTTC	CASSASNQETQYF
TRBV28	NA	NA	TRBJ2-2	TGTGCCAGCGGGGGTGGGTTCGCGAACACCGGGGAGCTGTTTTTT	CASGGGFANTGELFF
TRBV30	NA	many	TRBJ1-2	TGTGCCTGGACAGGGACCACTAACTATGGCTACACCTTC	CAWTGTTNYGYTF
TRBV28	TRBD1	once	TRBJ1-2	TGTGCCGGTAGGGGAGGAGGGGGCAGTAACTATGGCTACACCTTC	CAGRGGGGSNYGYTF
TRBV25-1	NA	NA	TRBJ2-7	TGTGCCAGCAGTGAATCCGGACACTGGAACTCCTACGAGCAGTACTTC	CASSESGHWNSYEQYF
TRBV9	TRBD1	NA	TRBJ1-2	TGTGCCAGCAGCGTAACAGGGGAGGCCTATGGCTACACCTTC	CASSVTGEAYGYTF
TRBV28	NA	NA	TRBJ2-7	TGTGCCAGCAGTTTAGCGGATGGGCGCTACGAGCAGTACTTC	CASSLADGRYEQYF
TRBV6-5	NA	NA	TRBJ2-2	TGTGCCAGCAGTTACAGGTCCAGGGCCAACACCGGGGAGCTGTTTTTT	CASSYRSRANTGELFF
TRBV19	NA	NA	TRBJ2-3	TGTGCCAGTAGTATTCTGTCGGGACTTATCACAGATACGCAGTATTTT	CASSILSGLITDTQYF
TRBV29-1	TRBD2	NA	TRBJ2-1	TGCAGCTTCCTTGGGACTAGCGGGGGAAGCTCCTACAATGAGCAGTTCTTC	CSFLGTSGGSSYNEQFF
TRBV9	TRBD1	NA	TRBJ1-1	TGTGCCAGCAGCGTAGGGTCGGGACAGGGGAAGGCTTTCTTT	CASSVGSGQGKAFF
TRBV4-2	NA	NA	TRBJ1-5	TGTGCCAGCAGCCAGCTTCAGGGTAGCAATCAGCCCCAGCATTTT	CASSQLQGSNQPQHF
TRBV19	NA	NA	TRBJ1-1	TGTGCCAGTAGTATGGGTACGCTGAACACTGAAGCTTTCTTT	CASSMGTLNTEAFF
TRBV6-5	NA	NA	TRBJ2-7	TGTGCCAGCAGTACTACCAGCGTGTCAACCTACGAGCAGTACTTC	CASSTTSVSTYEQYF
TRBV6-1	TRBD1	NA	TRBJ2-1	TGTGCCAGCACCCAGGGGGACAGGGGTTACAATGAGCAGTTCTTC	CASTQGDRGYNEQFF
TRBV6-4	TRBD2	few	TRBJ2-1	TGTGCCAGCAGTGTGTCTAGCGGGAGTTACAATGAGCAGTTCTTC	CASSVSSGSYNEQFF
TRBV7-8	TRBD1	NA	TRBJ1-4	TGTGCCAGCAGCCCTCAGTTGGTGGCAGGGGGAAGGGCTAATGAAAAACTGTTTTTT	CASSPQLVAGGRANEKLFF
TRBV5-5	NA	NA	TRBJ2-7	TGTGCCAGCAGCTTAGGCGGGGCGAGCTCCTACGAGCAGTACTTC	CASSLGGASSYEQYF
TRBV5-4	TRBD1	NA	TRBJ2-6	TGTGCCAGCAGCTTGGAAGACAGGGGATTGCGTGGGGCCAACGTCCTGACTTTC	CASSLEDRGLRGANVLTF
TRBV5-6	NA	NA	TRBJ2-3	TGTGCCAGCAGTCACCCTATTCGTCATACGCAGTATTTT	CASSHPIRHTQYF
TRBV5-1	TRBD2	once	TRBJ2-5	TGCGCCAGCAGCACGACTAGCGGCCAAGAGACCCAGTACTTC	CASSTTSGQETQYF
TRBV6-1	TRBD1	many	TRBJ2-6	TGTGCCAGCAGTGGCACAGGGGGCTCACGGGCCAACGTCCTGACTTTC	CASSGTGGSRANVLTF
TRBV28	NA	NA	TRBJ1-2	TGTGCCAGCAAACAACAGGGTCGAGATGGCTACACCTTC	CASKQQGRDGYTF
TRBV28	TRBD1	NA	TRBJ1-2	TGTGCCAGCAGTCGACAGGGGGGTAACTATGGCTACACCTTC	CASSRQGGNYGYTF
TRBV18	TRBD1	NA	TRBJ2-1	TGTGCCAGCTCACCGGACAGGGGAGTATTCAATGAGCAGTTCTTC	CASSPDRGVFNEQFF
TRBV7-9	NA	NA	TRBJ2-7	TGTGCCAGCAGCTTAGCCCCCGGCCAGGGGTCCCACGAGCAGTACTTC	CASSLAPGQGSHEQYF
TRBV30	TRBD1	NA	TRBJ1-4	TGTGCCTGGACGCTGACAGGGATGGGTGAAAAACTGTTTTTT	CAWTLTGMGEKLFF
TRBV6-1	TRBD1	NA	TRBJ1-2	TGTGCCAGCGATACAGGGGGATATGGCTACACCTTC	CASDTGGYGYTF
TRBV4-1	NA	NA	TRBJ1-4	TGCGCCAGCAGCCACAGAGGCGGCACTAATGAAAAACTGTTTTTT	CASSHRGGTNEKLFF
TRBV7-8	TRBD1	NA	TRBJ1-2	TGTGCCAGCAGTCCAGACAGGGCATATGGCTACACCTTC	CASSPDRAYGYTF